This T cell receptor beta chain is from a study of Ad26.COV2.S vaccination and SARS-CoV-2 variants (dated by TCRdb to about 2021). In terms of the full investigation: Donors in the vaccine arm were drawn from COV1001, a multicentre, randomized, double-blind, placebo-controlled phase I-IIa trial testing Ad26.COV2.S in healthy adults. Ad26.COV2.S was administered intramuscularly at a dose of 5x10^10 or 1x10^11 viral particles, either as one shot or as two shots given 56 days apart. TCRbeta repertoire sequencing was used to assess the specificity and breadth of SARS-CoV-2-reactive T cell receptors after Ad26.COV2.S vaccination. A total of roughly 30 samples were included in the TCR-sequenced set, comprising roughly 20 Ad26.COV2.S vaccine recipients, 5 placebo recipients and 8 SARS-CoV-2 convalescent individuals. Participants in the trial were split at random into five groups of five each, receiving low-dose or high-dose Ad26.COV2.S once or twice, or else placebo on both occasions. Investigators remained blinded to trial group allocation during experiments and outcome assessment.

Summary of the overall study and its limitations: It was noted by the authors that total T cell responses may have been underestimated by the TCR breadth and depth analyses. Compared with placebo recipients, Ad26.COV2.S recipients showed higher spike-specific TCR breadth (P = 0.0014). After vaccination, substantial breadth of spike-specific CD8+ and CD4+ T cell responses was reported. Vaccine and placebo recipients had similar non-spike TCR breadth, a finding consistent with the vaccine containing only spike. The study was not powered to compare responses between vaccine doses or regimens.

CDR1 SGHTA and CDR2 FQGNSA were looked up in the germline V gene. From cysteine to phenylalanine, the CDR3 is 15 amino acids long. The CDR3 DNA has 45 bases and is translated from base 1. Trimming takes 4 bases off V and 3 bases off J; junction bases not matched to a gene: 5. The treatment or condition tag for this specimen amounts to: some 20 received Ad26.COV2.S at low or high dose, single or two shots; roughly five received placebo; per-sample allocation not given. For vaccine and placebo recipients, repertoires were sequenced using samples collected on day 63 after the first injection. Cohort 1b enrolled around 24 adults aged 18-55 years at a single site in Boston, USA, between 29 July and 7 August 2020. As a vaccine, Ad26.COV2.S was a replication-incompetent adenovirus type 26 vector that expressed a prefusion-stabilized SARS-CoV-2 spike protein derived from the original Wuhan strain. Regarding this clone: What this receptor recognizes is not known. No qualities accompany the bases; no much larger clone lies one base away.

The immunoSEQ Assay was the method used to sequence TCRbeta CDR3 regions. After extraction, genomic DNA underwent amplification by bias-controlled multiplex PCR, followed by high-throughput sequencing. The original methods were these. Collapsing and filtering of sequences were performed to quantify the absolute abundance of each unique TCRbeta CDR3 region. T cell fraction was estimated by normalizing TCRbeta template counts to usable DNA, with usable DNA measured through amplification of reference genes found in all nucleated cells. Repertoire TCRs were annotated as SARS-CoV-2-specific by exact matching of V gene, CDR3 amino acid sequence and J gene to a known reactive TCR set. The reference SARS-CoV-2 TCR set came from MIRA and was filtered for enrichment in COVID-19-positive ImmuneCODE repertoires, removing public or cross-reactive TCRs. Drawing on the MIRA antigens, annotated TCRs were analysed further at the level of specific ORF or position within ORF. Depth was the summed frequency of annotated unique rearrangements, while breadth was defined as annotated unique rearrangements over total unique productive rearrangements. Two-sided Wilcoxon rank-sum tests were used to compare TCR breadth between groups. The source is immuneACCESS, and TCRdb retained only in-frame sequences with V and J called. Part of the clones is not carried over; for the studies checked, unresolved V genes explain less than half of this, and the remainder is unexplained. V, J and clone size were drawn from that table, and D and trimming were deduced from the DNA. The sample table holds about 260,000 clones, of which about 83% were seen once. Of the sample, less than 3.5% falls within the top ten clones.

The clonotype was recovered from a person between 18 and 65 years old who received the Ad26.COV2.S COVID-19 vaccine or a placebo. The chain was built from TRBV7-2 and TRBJ1-4; 7 bases in the junction line up with TRBD1. The specimen comprised peripheral blood, sampled in a trial of Ad26.COV2.S vaccine versus placebo. The DNA sequence is given as TGTGCCAGCAGCTCCCGCAGGGGGGCTAATGAAAAACTGTTTTTT. This is translated as CASSSRRGANEKLFF.